This T cell receptor (beta chain) is from a study of chemoradiotherapy in HPV16-positive cancers. The wider study: Functional T-cell assays on a couple of HPV16-positive patients' cells defined candidate HPV-specific clones and common TCR motifs.

Clones were read by immunoSEQ multiplex PCR, and TCRdb kept only the in-frame ones, dropping some. The sample shows some 24,000 clones, approximately 94% of them seen only once. About this clone: What it binds is not known.

General study results and limits: For HPV16-positive patients, expanding HPV-responsive T cells associated with longer recurrence-free survival. Candidate HPV-specific clones and E7-related TCR motifs grew in tumor during treatment.

Repertoires were sampled repeatedly during chemoradiotherapy. Germline values: CDR1 SQVTM, CDR2 ANQGSEA. The V segment lost 0 bases and the J segment 4 bases; nucleotides outside the gene matches: 12. The CDR3 spans 17 residues. The chain employs TRBV29-1 and TRBJ1-2; 9 bases map to TRBD1. This clonotype was obtained from a human donor with HPV-associated anogenital cancer. Sample acquisition took place from a patient who underwent chemoradiotherapy. The CDR3 sequence: CSVEDLGQGALAYGYTF. CDR3 in DNA: TGCAGCGTTGAAGATCTGGGACAGGGAGCCCTAGCCTATGGCTACACCTTC. Combining the CDR3 with reference TRBV29-1 and TRBJ1-2 gives the whole variable domain SAVISQKPSRDICQRGTSLTIQCQVDSQVTMMFWYRQQPGQSLTLIATANQGSEATYESGFVIDKFPISRPNLTFSTLTVSNMSPEDSSIYLCSVEDLGQGALAYGYTFGSGTRLTVV.